This T cell receptor beta chain was recorded in a study of blood T cells in healthy people across ages. The authors ran a second PCR of about 7 to 11 cycles using a sample-barcoded 5' primer and a J-beta primer mix. MiXCR was run by TCRdb on the 5' RACE reads, yielding one entry per CDR3 protein. This table holds more than 800,000 distinct CDR3 sequences, under 35% found once. In its sample, this clonotype was seen a few times. Being one base from a much bigger clone, this may be a read error. The CDR3 loop spans 13 amino acids. Germline V gene lookup returns CDR1 SGHTA and CDR2 FQGNSA. The V gene is TRBV7-2, the J gene TRBJ2-5; the match to TRBD1 covers 7 bases. The J call may be wrong; the DNA end is better matched by TRBJ2-7. The receptor was derived from a woman of 80 years or more in good health. The sample consisted of blood. The CDR3 DNA reads as TGTGCCAGCAGGCTCTCGGGACAGAACGAGCAGTACTTC. It encodes CASRLSGQNEQYF.